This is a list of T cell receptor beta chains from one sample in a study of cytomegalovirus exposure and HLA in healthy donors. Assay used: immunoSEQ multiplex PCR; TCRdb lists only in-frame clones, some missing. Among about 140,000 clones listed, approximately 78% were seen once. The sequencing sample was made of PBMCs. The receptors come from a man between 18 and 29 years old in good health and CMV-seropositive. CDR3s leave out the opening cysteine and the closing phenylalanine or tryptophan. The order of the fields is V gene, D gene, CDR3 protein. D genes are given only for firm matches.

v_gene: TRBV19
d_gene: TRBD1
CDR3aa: ASTPGTGGYEQY

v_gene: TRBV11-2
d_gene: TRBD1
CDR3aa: ASSQGDRVPYEQY

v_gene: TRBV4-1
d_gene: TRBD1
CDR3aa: ASSQPGQGRQQY

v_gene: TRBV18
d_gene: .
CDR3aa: ASSPASGVGSNQPQH

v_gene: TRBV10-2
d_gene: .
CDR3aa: ASSLQGLNTEAF

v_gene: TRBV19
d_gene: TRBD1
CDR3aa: ASSPRTGDGNQPQH

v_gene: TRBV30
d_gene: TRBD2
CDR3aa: AWSVIWDYLDTGELF

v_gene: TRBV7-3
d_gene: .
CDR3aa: ASSLTYGEMNTEAF

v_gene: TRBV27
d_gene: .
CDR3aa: ASSITGDHEQY

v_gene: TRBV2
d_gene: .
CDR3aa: ASSERNSQETQY

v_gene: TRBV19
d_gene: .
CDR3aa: ASSIGGPSYEQY